This T cell receptor beta chain was sequenced during a study of shared clonotypes between healthy human individuals. Study outcomes and limitations: Rarefaction curves obtained for sorted subsets showed sequencing incomplete despite large depth.

This table comes from immunoSEQ multiplex PCR, and its TCRdb copy is limited to in-frame clones, with some not included. The table includes millions of clones, just over 90% detected once. Germline lookup yields CDR1 LNHDA and CDR2 SQIVND (reference sequence). Trimming cost V 1 base and J 5 bases, with 8 bases left between them. The CDR3 loop spans 14 amino acids. Concerning this clone itself: Its antigen is unknown.

The gene calls are TRBV19 and TRBJ2-2; D ambiguous. Input material: naive CD4+ T cells from PBMCs. Regarding subset: CD45RA+ positively selected. The sequence derives from a man between 18 and 35 years old in good health. Some clones in this sample may be carry-over from other donors' samples. CDR3 sequence (DNA): TGTGCCAGTAGTATAGCCAGGCAGACCGGGGAGCTGTTTTTT. This codes for CASSIARQTGELFF.